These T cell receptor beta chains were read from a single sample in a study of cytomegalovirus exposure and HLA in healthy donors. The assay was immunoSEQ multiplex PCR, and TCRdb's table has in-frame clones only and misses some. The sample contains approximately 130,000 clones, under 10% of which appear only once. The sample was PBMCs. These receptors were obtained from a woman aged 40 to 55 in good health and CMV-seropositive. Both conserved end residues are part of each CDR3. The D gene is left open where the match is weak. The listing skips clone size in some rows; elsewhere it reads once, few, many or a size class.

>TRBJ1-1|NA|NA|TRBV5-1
CASSLRPTGANTEAFF
TGCGCCAGCAGCTTGAGGCCGACAGGTGCTAACACTGAAGCTTTCTTT
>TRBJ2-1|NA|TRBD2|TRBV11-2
CASPRGSGGAEDEQFF
TGTGCCAGCCCCAGGGGTAGCGGGGGGGCCGAAGATGAGCAGTTCTTC
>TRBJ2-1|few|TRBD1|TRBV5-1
CASSPGGDRGVEQFF
TGCGCCAGCAGCCCCGGCGGGGACAGGGGAGTAGAGCAGTTCTTC
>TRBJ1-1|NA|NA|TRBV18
CASSRGQGGRSTEAFF
TGTGCCAGCTCACGAGGGCAGGGAGGTCGGAGCACTGAAGCTTTCTTT
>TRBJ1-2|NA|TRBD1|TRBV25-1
CASSKGTGTGYTF
TGTGCCAGCAGTAAAGGGACAGGGACCGGCTACACCTTC
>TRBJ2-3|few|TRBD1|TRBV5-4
CASRGTPGQSTDTQYF
TGTGCCAGCAGGGGTACACCGGGACAGTCCACAGATACGCAGTATTTT
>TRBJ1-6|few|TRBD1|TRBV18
CASSPTPGQGNSPLHF
TGTGCCAGCTCACCTACTCCGGGACAGGGCAATTCACCCCTCCACTTT
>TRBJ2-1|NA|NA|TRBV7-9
CASSSSQVYNEQFF
TGTGCCAGCAGCTCCTCACAGGTCTACAATGAGCAGTTCTTC
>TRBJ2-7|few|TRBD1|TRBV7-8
CASSSGQVWYEQYF
TGTGCCAGCAGCTCCGGACAGGTTTGGTACGAGCAGTACTTC
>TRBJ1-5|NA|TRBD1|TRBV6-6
CASSSRDRGIRPQHF
TGTGCCAGCAGTTCCCGGGACAGGGGGATTAGGCCCCAGCATTTT
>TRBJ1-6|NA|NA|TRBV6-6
CASSYSRYNSPLHF
TGTGCCAGCAGTTACTCGCGGTATAATTCACCCCTCCACTTT
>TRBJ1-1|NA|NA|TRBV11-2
CASSLGAGANTEAFF
TGTGCCAGCAGCTTAGGGGCAGGTGCGAACACTGAAGCTTTCTTT
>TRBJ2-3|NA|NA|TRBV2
CASSSGLGSTDTQYF
TGTGCCAGCAGTTCGGGACTCGGGAGCACAGATACGCAGTATTTT
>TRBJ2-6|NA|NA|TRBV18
CASSPTSGANVLTF
TGTGCCAGCTCACCGACATCTGGGGCCAACGTCCTGACTTTC
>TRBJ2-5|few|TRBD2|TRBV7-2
CASSSGLARRGTQYF
TGTGCCAGCAGCTCGGGACTAGCTAGGAGAGGGACCCAGTACTTC
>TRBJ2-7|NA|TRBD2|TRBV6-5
CASSYRGGRRQQYF
TGTGCCAGCAGTTACCGCGGGGGGCGCAGGCAACAGTACTTC
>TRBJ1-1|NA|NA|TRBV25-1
CASSIRGNTEAFF
TGTGCCAGCAGTATCAGGGGTAACACTGAAGCTTTCTTT
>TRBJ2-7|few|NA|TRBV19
CASSLSGVHEQYF
TGTGCCAGTAGTCTGTCAGGGGTCCACGAGCAGTACTTC
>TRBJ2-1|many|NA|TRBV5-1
CASSPGDGSRNEQFF
TGCGCCAGCAGCCCAGGGGACGGATCCAGGAATGAGCAGTTCTTC
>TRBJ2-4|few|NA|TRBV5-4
CASSLGAGIAKNIQYF
TGTGCCAGCAGCTTGGGGGCCGGTATAGCCAAAAACATTCAGTACTTC
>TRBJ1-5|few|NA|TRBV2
CASSEDEDSTNQPQHF
TGTGCCAGCAGTGAGGATGAGGACAGTACCAATCAGCCCCAGCATTTT
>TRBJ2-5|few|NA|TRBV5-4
CASRPGGQETQYF
TGTGCCAGCAGACCCGGGGGGCAGGAGACCCAGTACTTC
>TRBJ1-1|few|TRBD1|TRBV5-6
CASILRGLRTEAFF
TGTGCCAGCATCCTCAGGGGGCTAAGGACTGAAGCTTTCTTT
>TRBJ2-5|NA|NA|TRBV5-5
CASSSAGQGQETQYF
TGTGCCAGCAGCTCCGCGGGCCAAGGACAAGAGACCCAGTACTTC
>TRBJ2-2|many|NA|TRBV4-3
CASSQEYTPAGELFF
TGCGCCAGCAGCCAAGAATATACCCCGGCCGGGGAGCTGTTTTTT
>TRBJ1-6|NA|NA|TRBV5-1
CASSLANGGDSPLHF
TGCGCCAGCAGCTTGGCCAACGGGGGTGATTCACCCCTCCACTTT
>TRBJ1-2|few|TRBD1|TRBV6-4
CASSDRRGGSLRGYTF
TGTGCCAGCAGTGACAGGAGAGGGGGCAGCCTTAGAGGCTACACCTTC
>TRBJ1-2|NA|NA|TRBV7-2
CASSLAHAYGYTF
TGTGCCAGCAGCTTAGCGCACGCGTATGGCTACACCTTC
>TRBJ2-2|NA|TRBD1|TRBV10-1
CASRGQGGTGELFF
TGCGCCAGCAGAGGACAGGGTGGGACCGGGGAGCTGTTTTTT
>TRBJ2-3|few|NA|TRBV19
CASSIDLRPYTDTQYF
TGTGCCAGTAGTATAGATCTCCGCCCCTACACAGATACGCAGTATTTT
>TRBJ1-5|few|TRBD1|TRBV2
CASSWGQAVNQPQHF
TGTGCCAGCAGTTGGGGACAGGCAGTAAATCAGCCCCAGCATTTT